This T cell receptor beta chain came from a study of monozygotic twins with inflammatory bowel disease (dated by TCRdb to about 2019). About the study as a whole: In total, some 30 monozygotic twin pairs made up the full study: 19 Danish pairs, all IBD-discordant, plus nine German pairs, of which four were IBD-concordant and five were IBD-discordant. The search for disease-associated traits relied mainly on comparing, within discordant pairs, IBD patients with their genetically identical healthy co-twins. Each individual had, on average, about 151 000 unique TCRalpha sequences and 181 000 unique TCRbeta sequences available for analysis. General study outcomes and caveats: A decrease in TCRbeta repertoire diversity, as measured by inverse Simpson index, was observed in IBD patients compared with their healthy co-twins. The results gave no support for a single strong signal or clonotype linked to IBD. The analysis was unable to tell different T cell subtypes apart. Compared with healthy twins, IBD patients shared fewer clonotypes with other individuals, and the difference was most pronounced in patients with signs of disease activity. Because patients were on differing immunosuppressive treatments, the repertoires may have picked up extra background noise and inter-individual variability. Concordant and discordant twins showed no difference in repertoire similarity, possibly because of limited statistical power.

There are 18 amino acids in the CDR3, from cysteine to phenylalanine inclusive. No nucleotide data were recorded. CDR1 and CDR2 are read off the germline V gene (reference sequence) as DFQATT and SNEGSKA. The protocol used for the library was 5' RACE. Each TCR library was prepared from around 3.5 ug of total RNA. For each sample, cDNA synthesis was carried out in eight separate reactions using SMARTScribe reverse transcriptase. During cDNA synthesis, template switching introduced unique molecular identifiers that contained a 6-nucleotide sample barcode. Amplification of TCRalpha and TCRbeta cDNA involved two nested PCRs of 16 and 9 cycles, and each PCR was followed by bead purification. Before amplification, the cDNA was both treated with uracil DNA-glycosylase and purified with the QIAquick PCR purification kit. The second PCR added Illumina TruSeq-compatible adapters along with sample-specific barcodes. Library quality and concentration were assessed using TapeStation and Qubit, and approximately 5 ng of each library was pooled. The pooled libraries were sequenced with 2 x 100 bp reads and custom sequencing primers on an Illumina HiSeq2500 single-index Rapid Run. Per the original workflow: MiGEC version 1.2.6 was used for UMI-based consensus assembly, which corrected PCR and sequencing errors. MiXCR version 2.1.1 was used to carry out V(D)J alignment, clonotype assembly and CDR3 extraction. To normalise gene usage, clonotype sharing and MAIT/NKT TCR abundance, the top 1000, 10 000 and 20 000 clonotypes in each sample were analysed. After downsampling to 27 000 UMIs, diversity was calculated as the inverse Simpson index using the vegan R package. Statistical testing used paired Mann-Whitney U tests on the discordant twin pairs and applied Benjamini-Hochberg correction for multiple testing. TCRdb reanalyzed the reads, keeping one entry per CDR3 protein sequence and omitting DNA. The V and J calls come from TCRdb's annotation, not from the publication. The table for this sample lists around 410,000 distinct CDR3 sequences. Jointly, the top ten make up around 2.4% of the sample.

From each donor, a 2.5 ml peripheral blood sample was drawn into PAXgene tubes and stored at -80 degrees C. Without T cell sorting, total RNA was isolated from whole blood using the PAXgene blood miRNA kit on an automated QIAcube. Deep TCRalpha and TCRbeta repertoire profiling with unique molecular barcoding was performed on peripheral blood of monozygotic twin pairs concordant or discordant for inflammatory bowel disease. Smoking habits were recorded for all twin pairs, with individuals classified as current, former or never smokers. Turning to this clonotype: No cognate antigen has been identified for it.

The specimen sequenced was blood. This chain joins TRBV20-1 to TRBJ2-3; the D gene TCRdb calls, TRBD2, cannot be checked with no DNA. The TCR was taken from a human donor with ulcerative colitis or Crohn's disease, or a healthy co-twin of an affected twin (not recorded which). The encoded CDR3 is CSASRKPLAGGHPDTQYF.